Given below is one TCR beta chain in context. The data were produced by immunoSEQ multiplex PCR, yet TCRdb's version contains in-frame clones alone and is incomplete. The sample lists just under 95,000 clones; about nine tenths were seen once. The entry originates in a study of OX40 agonist ivuxolimab in advanced cancers. Germline V gene lookup returns CDR1 MNHEY and CDR2 SVGAGI. Trimming removed 6 bases at V and 4 bases at J, with 15 bases between. The CDR3 is 14 residues long. The chain combines TRBV6-5 with TRBJ1-2, with a tentative D call TRBD1 (5 bases). The sequence was collected from an adult with an advanced solid tumor such as melanoma, head and neck, liver or kidney cancer. Sequenced material: CD4+ or CD8+ T cells sorted from blood, taken in a trial of the OX40 agonist ivuxolimab. CDR3 in DNA: TGTGCCAGCAGAGACGGGGGAACCGGCTATGGCTACACCTTC. Translation gives CASRDGGTGYGYTF.